The 27 T cell receptor beta chains below come from one sample, sequenced in a study of blood T cell repertoires in COVID-19. Data came from immunoSEQ multiplex PCR; TCRdb stores just in-frame clones and leaves some out. The table shows a few hundred thousand clones, with around 83% occurring only once. Sequencing was performed on peripheral blood. The receptors were sampled from a woman in her thirties or forties who had recovered from COVID-19.

The chain joins TRBV6-2 or TRBV6-3 to TRBJ2-3; 7 positions match TRBD2. V was clipped by 2 bases and J by 0 bases; unmatched bases: 8. This CDR3 has 17 residues. In germline, CDR1 is MNHEY, CDR2 SVGEGT. CDR3 residues: CASSYGDYYSSTDTQYF. CDR3 bases: TGTGCCAGCAGTTACGGGGACTACTATTCTAGCACAGATACGCAGTATTTT.

J is TRBJ1-1 and V is TRBV7-2; perhaps TRBD1 as D (5 bases). Germline CDR1 SGHTA, CDR2 FQGNSA. This CDR3 has 17 amino acids. Trimming left V 1 base short and J 0 bases short, with 15 bases between. CDR3 coding DNA: TGTGCCAGCAGCTTAGACCCCCCTCGGGGGTTGAACACTGAAGCTTTCTTT. Translation gives CASSLDPPRGLNTEAFF.

This chain connects TRBV12-3 or TRBV12-4 to TRBJ2-1, with D uncertain. The V end was cut by 7 bases, the J end by 7 bases, with 8 bases between. The CDR3 covers 11 residues. The CDR3 DNA reads TGTGCCAGCAAATTCGGTAATGAGCAGTTCTTC. This codes for CASKFGNEQFF.

CDR3 nucleotide sequence: TGTGCCAGCAGCCCCGGGACAGGGGGTATCTACGAGCAGTACTTC. As protein: CASSPGTGGIYEQYF. The rearrangement joins TRBV4-2 to TRBJ2-7; TRBD1 agrees at 11 bases. The CDR3 has 15 amino acids. Germline V gene sequence: CDR1 LGHNA, CDR2 YNFKEQ. Germline trimming cut 4 bases from V and 3 bases from J; bases unmatched to any gene: 5.

The chain recombines TRBV28 with TRBJ2-7, with 7 bases matching TRBD1. Germline-derived CDR1 and CDR2 are MDHEN and SYDVKM. V gave up 5 bases and J gave up 0 bases; unmatched junction bases: 7. CDR3 length equals 15 residues. CDR3 loop: CASSLNRGLSYEQYF. The DNA for the CDR3 is TGTGCCAGCAGTCTCAACAGGGGCCTCTCCTACGAGCAGTACTTC.

The table lists this clone with a count of one. This chain connects TRBV15 to TRBJ1-4, with D perhaps TRBD1 (6 bases). CDR1 and CDR2 (germline): LNHNV, YYDKDF (reference sequence). V lost 1 base, J lost 2 bases, and 8 bases lay in between. This CDR3 region has 15 residues. The CDR3 protein is CATSRAGATNEKLFF. In nucleotides, the CDR3 is TGTGCCACCAGCAGAGCAGGGGCGACTAATGAAAAACTGTTTTTT. The full variable domain, rest sourced from reference TRBV15 and TRBJ1-4, is DAMVIQNPRYQVTQFGKPVTLSCSQTLNHNVMYWYQQKSSQAPKLLFHYYDKDFNNEADTPDNFQSRRPNTSFCFLDIRSPGLGDTAMYLCATSRAGATNEKLFFGSGTQLSVL.

This chain uses TRBV3-1 (or the pseudogene TRBV3-2) with TRBJ1-1, with 9 bases lining up with TRBD1. CDR1 and CDR2 from the germline V gene are LGHDT and YNNKEL (reference sequence). This CDR3 has 15 residues. V shed 2 bases and J 4 bases; nucleotides not matched to a gene: 5. DNA of the CDR3: TGTGCCAGCAGCCAATGGGACAGGGTGGCCACTGAAGCTTTCTTT. It yields the protein CASSQWDRVATEAFF.

This clone appeared a single time. The rearrangement uses TRBV5-1 and TRBJ2-5, with 8 bases fitting TRBD1. The J segment lost 5 bases and the V segment lost 4 bases, leaving 10 bases of the junction unmatched. CDR1 and CDR2 from the germline V gene are SGHRS and YFSETQ. This CDR3 has 15 residues. As DNA, the CDR3 is TGCGCCAGCAGCCCCGGATGGGACAGGAGGGAGACCCAGTACTTC. Translating gives CASSPGWDRRETQYF.

This clone was counted a single time. The genes are TRBV7-9 and TRBJ2-3; 14 bases align to TRBD2. This CDR3 has 16 residues. Germline V gene sequence: CDR1 SEHNR, CDR2 FQNEAQ (reference sequence). V shed 5 bases and J 4 bases; nucleotides not matched to a gene: 5. The CDR3 DNA reads as TGTGCCAGCAGCCCGCCGGGACTAGCGGGGGCAGATACGCAGTATTTT. It is translated as CASSPPGLAGADTQYF.

This clone was seen just once. The chain links TRBV6-5 to TRBJ2-6; 8 nucleotides align to TRBD1. The CDR3 totals 13 residues. Germline lookup yields CDR1 MNHEY and CDR2 SVGAGI. V trimming: 7 bases; J trimming: 12 bases; junction bases outside the gene matches: 8. This CDR3 reads CASTGQAPFVLTF. The CDR3 bases are TGTGCCAGCACGGGACAGGCGCCTTTCGTCCTGACTTTC.

V gene TRBV5-1 combines with J gene TRBJ2-3; 8 nucleotides line up with TRBD1. The CDR3 has 14 residues. The germline gives CDR1 SGHRS, CDR2 YFSETQ. With V trimmed by 6 bases and J by 2 bases, 5 bases remained unmatched. CDR3 nucleotides: TGCGCCAGCAATGGACAGGGCTCCACAGATACGCAGTATTTT. Translation: CASNGQGSTDTQYF.

The gene calls are TRBV6-5 and TRBJ2-7; no clear D. Per the germline V gene, CDR1 is MNHEY and CDR2 is SVGAGI. This CDR3 is 16 amino acids long. Trimming pared 0 bases from V and 0 bases from J, leaving 12 bases between. The CDR3 DNA reads TGTGCCAGCAGTTACTCGTGGTCTGTGAGCTCCTACGAGCAGTACTTC. It translates to CASSYSWSVSSYEQYF.

V usage is TRBV18 and J usage is TRBJ2-7, with 8 bases identical to TRBD2. CDR1 and CDR2 from the germline V gene are KGHSH and LQKENI. The CDR3 covers 15 residues. The trim removed 2 bases at V and 1 base at J, leaving 4 bases unmatched. The CDR3 spells CASSPLAGLSYEQYF. DNA for the CDR3: TGTGCCAGCTCACCATTAGCGGGGTTATCCTACGAGCAGTACTTC.

The chain employs TRBV6-6 and TRBJ1-5; possible D gene TRBD1, 6 bases. V was trimmed by 4 bases and J by 2 bases, leaving 12 bases between them. Germline CDR1 and CDR2: MNHNY and SVGAGI (reference sequence). This CDR3 is 15 amino acids long. As DNA, the CDR3 is TGTGCCAGCAGTTCATCACAGGGTGGCAATCAGCCCCAGCATTTT. Encoded protein: CASSSSQGGNQPQHF.

The V and J genes are TRBV11-3 and TRBJ1-1; 11 bases are a match to TRBD1. CDR1 and CDR2 (germline): SGHNT, YENEEA. V lost 5 bases, J lost 5 bases, and 7 bases stayed unmatched. The CDR3 consists of 15 residues. The CDR3 sequence is CASSLGQGARTEAFF. The CDR3 DNA reads TGTGCCAGCAGCCTCGGACAGGGGGCGAGGACTGAAGCTTTCTTT.

V usage is TRBV9 and J usage is TRBJ1-5; 8 nucleotides agree with TRBD1. J gave up 3 bases and V 2 bases, and 4 bases lay outside the gene matches. The CDR3 extends over 15 amino acids. Germline values: CDR1 SGDLS, CDR2 YYNGEE. CDR3 nucleotides: TGTGCCAGCAGCGTTGGACAGGGCATCAATCAGCCCCAGCATTTT. Amino acid sequence: CASSVGQGINQPQHF.

The chain recombines TRBV28 with TRBJ2-3, with TRBD1 identical over 11 bases. This CDR3 has 14 residues. Germline CDR1 MDHEN, CDR2 SYDVKM. Unmatched junction bases numbered 7, after V lost 6 bases and J lost 8 bases. CDR3: CASRLDRGRVTQYF. The CDR3 DNA reads as TGTGCCAGCAGGCTGGACAGGGGGCGCGTTACGCAGTATTTT.

The chain couples TRBV5-1 to TRBJ1-2, with D possibly TRBD1 on 5 matching bases. Deletions cut 4 bases from V and 4 bases from J, with 11 bases between. From germline, CDR1 is SGHRS and CDR2 YFSETQ. This CDR3 is 13 amino acids long. As DNA, the CDR3 is TGCGCCAGCAGCCCCGACAGACTCTATGGCTACACCTTC. Amino acids: CASSPDRLYGYTF.

The rearrangement uses TRBV5-1 and TRBJ2-6; D not resolved. The CDR3 has 14 residues. V lost 0 bases and J 4 bases, leaving 5 bases between the germline ends. Germline loops: CDR1 SGHRS, CDR2 YFSETQ. CDR3 amino acids: CASSLVAGANVLTF. Here the CDR3 DNA reads TGCGCCAGCAGCTTGGTGGCCGGGGCCAACGTCCTGACTTTC.

This clone is a singleton in its sample. This chain links TRBV6-2 or TRBV6-3 with TRBJ1-5; TRBD1 aligns across 7 bases. In germline, CDR1 is MNHEY, CDR2 SVGEGT. The CDR3 loop spans 18 amino acids. The trim removed 0 bases at V and 0 bases at J, leaving 8 bases unmatched. CDR3 DNA: TGTGCCAGCAGTTACTCGGGTGGGGACAGTTATAGCAATCAGCCCCAGCATTTT. Translated, it gives CASSYSGGDSYSNQPQHF.

This chain joins TRBV27 and TRBJ1-1; TRBD1 is a possible D gene (6 bases). Germline V lookup: CDR1 MNHEY, CDR2 SMNVEV (reference sequence). Between the trimmed V and J ends, which lost 7 bases and 4 bases, there was a span of 7 bases. This CDR3 spans 11 amino acids. CDR3 DNA: TGTGCCAGCATGGGGGCCACTGAAGCTTTCTTT. Its translation: CASMGATEAFF.

This chain uses TRBV6-5 with TRBJ1-5, with TRBD1 matching over 7 bases. This CDR3 region has 15 residues. Germline V gives CDR1 MNHEY, CDR2 SVGAGI. V trimming: 4 bases; J trimming: 0 bases; junction bases outside the gene matches: 3. The CDR3 spells CASSSGTASNQPQHF. CDR3 coding DNA: TGTGCCAGCAGTTCCGGGACAGCTAGCAATCAGCCCCAGCATTTT.

This chain joins TRBV7-2 and TRBJ2-2; 10 bases match TRBD1. In germline, CDR1 is SGHTA, CDR2 FQGNSA. CDR3 size: 14 residues. With V trimmed by 8 bases and J by 4 bases, 4 bases remained unmatched. The CDR3 DNA is TGTGCCAGCGGAGGACAGGGGGTCACCGGGGAGCTGTTTTTT. It specifies CASGGQGVTGELFF.

The chain recombines TRBV4-3 with TRBJ2-7; D uncertain. Germline assignment: CDR1 LGHNA and CDR2 YSLEER. V was clipped by 0 bases and J by 7 bases, with 10 bases between them. This CDR3 comprises 13 residues. CDR3 protein: CASSQDPISEQYF. The DNA for the CDR3 is TGCGCCAGCAGCCAAGATCCTATTTCGGAGCAGTACTTC.

This clone was recorded once. J is TRBJ2-4 and V is TRBV27; D possibly corresponds to TRBD2 (6 bases). CDR3 length: 14 residues. Germline CDR1 is MNHEY and CDR2 is SMNVEV (reference sequence). V shed 3 bases and J shed 4 bases, with 10 bases lying between them. CDR3 nucleotides: TGTGCCAGCAGTTTTACGGGGGAGAAAAACATTCAGTACTTC. Translation: CASSFTGEKNIQYF.

This chain joins TRBV7-2 and TRBJ2-7; 7 bases line up with TRBD2. CDR3 length equals 13 residues. The junction had 5 bases not matched to a gene; V was cut back by 3 bases and J by 6 bases. Germline V lookup: CDR1 SGHTA, CDR2 FQGNSA. The CDR3 sequence: CASSFGLETEQYF. In DNA form, the CDR3 reads TGTGCCAGCAGCTTCGGACTAGAAACCGAGCAGTACTTC.

The chain uses TRBV6-5 and TRBJ2-7; TRBD1 matches at 10 bases. V was clipped by 7 bases and J by 0 bases; unmatched bases: 6. This CDR3 is 15 amino acids long. Germline CDR1 is MNHEY and CDR2 is SVGAGI. The CDR3 loop is CASKPGQGSSYEQYF. In DNA form, the CDR3 reads TGTGCCAGCAAACCGGGACAGGGGAGCTCCTACGAGCAGTACTTC.